The clone carrying this T cell receptor (beta chain) showed up just a few times. Its antigen remains unknown. Next came a second PCR, run for roughly 6 to 11 cycles, which used a sample-barcoded 5' primer along with a J-beta primer mix. TCRdb analysed the 5' RACE reads with MiXCR anew, one entry per CDR3 protein. Altogether 700,000 to 900,000 distinct CDR3 sequences are present, approximately 53% being singletons, with the ten largest covering approximately 41%. This sample is drawn from a study of blood T cells in healthy people across ages. Study outcomes and limitations: One million T cells yielded diversity estimates that were considered underestimates. Leaving the PBMCs unsorted stopped any conclusive comparison of naive versus antigen-experienced cells. Unknown CMV status may confound age-related changes in expanded clones.

The CDR3 totals 14 residues. Deletions cut 3 bases from V and 2 bases from J, with 13 bases between. The V gene's germline CDR1 is DFQATT and CDR2 SNEGSKA (reference sequence). V usage is TRBV20-1 and J usage is TRBJ2-5, with a possible D match to TRBD2 (6 bases). This clonotype was obtained from a man older than 75 in good health. Sequenced material: blood. For the CDR3, the DNA is TGCAGTGCTAGTGGAGGGGCTTGGCAAGAGACCCAGTACTTC. Translated, it gives CSASGGAWQETQYF.